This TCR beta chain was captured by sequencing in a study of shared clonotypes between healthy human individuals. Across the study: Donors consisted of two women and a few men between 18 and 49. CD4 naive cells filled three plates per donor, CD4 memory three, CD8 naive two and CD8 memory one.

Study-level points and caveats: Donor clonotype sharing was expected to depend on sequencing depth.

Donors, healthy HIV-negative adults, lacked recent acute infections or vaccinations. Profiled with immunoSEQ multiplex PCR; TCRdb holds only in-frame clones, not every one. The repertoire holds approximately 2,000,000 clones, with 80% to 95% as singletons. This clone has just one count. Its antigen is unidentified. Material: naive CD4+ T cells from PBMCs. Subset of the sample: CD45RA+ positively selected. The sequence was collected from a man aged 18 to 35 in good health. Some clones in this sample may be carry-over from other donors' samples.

The CDR3 DNA reads as TGCAGCGTTGAATTGGGACAGGGTTTCTATGGCTACACCTTC. Amino acid sequence: CSVELGQGFYGYTF. The chain employs TRBV29-1 and TRBJ1-2; 9 bases agree with TRBD1. CDR1 and CDR2 from the germline V gene are SQVTM and ANQGSEA. The length of the CDR3 is 14 residues. Trimming took 2 bases from V and 4 from J; bases not matched to a gene: 5.